Only a few counts were recorded for the clone carrying this TCR beta chain. A second PCR, run for 7 to 11 cycles, used a sample-barcoded 5' primer plus a J-beta primer mix. Using its own MiXCR run on the 5' RACE reads, TCRdb lists one record per CDR3 protein. Of roughly 550,000 distinct CDR3 sequences listed, more than 20% are singletons. This CDR3 is 16 amino acids long. CDR1 and CDR2 from the germline V gene are LGHNA and YSLEER. V gave up 3 bases and J gave up 7 bases; unmatched junction bases: 12. The sample is drawn from a study of blood T cells in healthy people across ages. The same data also contributed to another study, on T cells of mothers and their children.

The TCR comes from a boy younger than 18 in good health. The sequenced sample was blood. The rearrangement links TRBV4-3 to TRBJ2-3; 8 bases are shared with TRBD2. CDR3 in amino acids: CASSQGLVPVSNTQYF. DNA of the CDR3: TGCGCCAGCAGCCAGGGACTAGTCCCGGTTTCGAATACGCAGTATTTT.